This TCR beta chain is drawn from a study of radiation and T cells in renal cell carcinoma. Assay used: immunoSEQ multiplex PCR; TCRdb lists only in-frame clones, some missing. The sample holds roughly 100,000 clones, around nine tenths seen once. V was pared by 0 bases and J by 11 bases, with 7 bases of the junction left unmatched. The germline CDR1 and CDR2 sequences are MNHEY and SVGAGI. CDR3 length equals 14 residues. Stated time point: baseline pretreatment blood. Treatment defined: 15 Gy SBRT to primary tumor, nephrectomy 4 weeks later. The chain uses TRBV6-5 and TRBJ1-5; 7 bases map to TRBD1. The sequenced sample was blood, obtained from a patient whose treatment included radiotherapy and nephrectomy. This TCR was sampled from a man between 50 and 59 years old with renal cell carcinoma. The CDR3 is CASSYSPRGSTQHF. The CDR3, as DNA: TGTGCCAGCAGTTACTCCCCCAGGGGGTCCACCCAGCATTTT.